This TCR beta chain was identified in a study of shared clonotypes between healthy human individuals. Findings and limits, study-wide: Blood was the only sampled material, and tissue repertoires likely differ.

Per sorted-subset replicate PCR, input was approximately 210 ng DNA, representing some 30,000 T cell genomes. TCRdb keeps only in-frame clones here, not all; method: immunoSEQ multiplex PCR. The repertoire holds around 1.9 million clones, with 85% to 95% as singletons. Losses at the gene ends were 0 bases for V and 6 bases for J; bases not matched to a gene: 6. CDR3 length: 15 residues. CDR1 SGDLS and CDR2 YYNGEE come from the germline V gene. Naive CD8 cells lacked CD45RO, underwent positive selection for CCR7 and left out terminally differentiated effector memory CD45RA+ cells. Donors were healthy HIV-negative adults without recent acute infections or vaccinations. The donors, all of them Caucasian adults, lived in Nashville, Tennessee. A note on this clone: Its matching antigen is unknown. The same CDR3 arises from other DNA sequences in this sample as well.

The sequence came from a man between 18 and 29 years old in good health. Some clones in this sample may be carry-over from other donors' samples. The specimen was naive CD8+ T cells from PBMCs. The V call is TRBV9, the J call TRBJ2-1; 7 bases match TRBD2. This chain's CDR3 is CASSVGLAASNEQFF. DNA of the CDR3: TGTGCCAGCAGCGTAGGTCTAGCGGCCTCCAATGAGCAGTTCTTC.